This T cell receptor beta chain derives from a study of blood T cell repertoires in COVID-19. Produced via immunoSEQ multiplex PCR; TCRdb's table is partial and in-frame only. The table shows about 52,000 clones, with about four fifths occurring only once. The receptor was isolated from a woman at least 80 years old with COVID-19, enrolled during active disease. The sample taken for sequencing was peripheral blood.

The CDR3 protein is CASLMGAGNTIYF. In nucleotides, the CDR3 is TGTGCCAGCCTCATGGGAGCTGGAAACACCATATATTTT. V is TRBV12-3 or TRBV12-4 and J is TRBJ1-3; D is unclear. The CDR3 is made up of 13 amino acids. Trimming stripped 8 bases from V and 2 bases from J, with 10 bases between.